This T cell receptor (beta chain) was captured by sequencing in a study of cytomegalovirus exposure and HLA in healthy donors. General observations from the study: Testing in vitro showed a few CMV-associated chains specific for CMV antigens. It was reported that the classifier diagnosed cytomegalovirus status with high specificity and sensitivity in both the original and validation cohorts.

Turning to this clone: What it binds is not known.

Germline V gene data show CDR1 as LNHDA and CDR2 as SQIVND (reference sequence). V lost 7 bases to trimming and J lost 4 bases, with 13 bases between them. CDR3 length: 14 residues. Here immunoSEQ multiplex PCR was the method, and the copy in TCRdb shows in-frame clones only, minus some. Among 200,000 to 250,000 clones, 80% to 85% were seen once, and the ten largest hold 11% to 15%. The V call is TRBV19, the J call TRBJ2-2; maybe TRBD1 (5 bases). This receptor was identified in a woman aged 25-40 years in good health and CMV-seropositive. Sequencing was performed on PBMCs. The CDR3 sequence is CASIKRGFTGELFF. The CDR3 DNA reads TGTGCCAGTATTAAAAGGGGATTCACCGGGGAGCTGTTTTTT. The full variable domain, completed using reference TRBV19 and TRBJ2-2, is DGGITQSPKYLFRKEGQNVTLSCEQNLNHDAMYWYRQDPGQGLRLIYYSQIVNDFQKGDIAEGYSVSREKKESFPLTVTSAQKNPTAFYLCASIKRGFTGELFFGEGSRLTVL.